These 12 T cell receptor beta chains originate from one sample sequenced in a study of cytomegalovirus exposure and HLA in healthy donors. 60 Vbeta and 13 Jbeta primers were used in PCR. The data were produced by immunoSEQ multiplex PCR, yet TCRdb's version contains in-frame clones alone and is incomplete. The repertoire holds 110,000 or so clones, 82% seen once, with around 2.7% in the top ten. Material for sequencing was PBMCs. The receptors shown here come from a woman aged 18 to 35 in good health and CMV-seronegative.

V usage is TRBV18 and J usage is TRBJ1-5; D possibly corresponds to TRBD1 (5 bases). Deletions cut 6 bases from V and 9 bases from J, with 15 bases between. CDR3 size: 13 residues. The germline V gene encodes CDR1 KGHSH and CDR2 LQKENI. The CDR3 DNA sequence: TGTGCCAGCTCCTCGGACGGGACTGGGCCCCAGCATTTT. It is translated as CASSSDGTGPQHF.

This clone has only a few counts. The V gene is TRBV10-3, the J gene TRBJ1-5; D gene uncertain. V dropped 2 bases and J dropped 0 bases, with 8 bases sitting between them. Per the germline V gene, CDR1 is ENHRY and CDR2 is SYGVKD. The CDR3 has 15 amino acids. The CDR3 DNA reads TGTGCCATCAGTGAGGAGAGTCTTAGCAATCAGCCCCAGCATTTT. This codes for CAISEESLSNQPQHF.

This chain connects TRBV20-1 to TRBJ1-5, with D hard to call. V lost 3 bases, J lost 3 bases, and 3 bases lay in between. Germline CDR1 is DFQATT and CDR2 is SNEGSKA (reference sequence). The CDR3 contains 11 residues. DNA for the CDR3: TGCAGTGCTAGCGTCAATCAGCCCCAGCATTTT. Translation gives CSASVNQPQHF.

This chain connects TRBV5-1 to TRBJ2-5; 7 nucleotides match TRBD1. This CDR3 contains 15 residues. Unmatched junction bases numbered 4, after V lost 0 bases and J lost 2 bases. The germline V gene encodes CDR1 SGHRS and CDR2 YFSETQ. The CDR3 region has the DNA TGCGCCAGCAGCTTGGGACAGGGAGAACAAGAGACCCAGTACTTC. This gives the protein CASSLGQGEQETQYF.

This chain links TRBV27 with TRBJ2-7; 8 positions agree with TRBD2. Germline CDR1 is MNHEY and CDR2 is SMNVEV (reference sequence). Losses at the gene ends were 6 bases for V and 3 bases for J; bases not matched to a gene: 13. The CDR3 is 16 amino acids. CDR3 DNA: TGTGCCAGCAGCTTAAATCCGGGACTAGAGATCTACGAGCAGTACTTC. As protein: CASSLNPGLEIYEQYF.

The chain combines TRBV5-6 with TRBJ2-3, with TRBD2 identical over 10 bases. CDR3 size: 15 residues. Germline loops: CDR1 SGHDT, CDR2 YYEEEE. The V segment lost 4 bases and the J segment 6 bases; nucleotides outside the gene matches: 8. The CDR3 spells CASSDGTSALDTQYF. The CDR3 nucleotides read TGTGCCAGCAGCGATGGGACTAGCGCCTTGGATACGCAGTATTTT.

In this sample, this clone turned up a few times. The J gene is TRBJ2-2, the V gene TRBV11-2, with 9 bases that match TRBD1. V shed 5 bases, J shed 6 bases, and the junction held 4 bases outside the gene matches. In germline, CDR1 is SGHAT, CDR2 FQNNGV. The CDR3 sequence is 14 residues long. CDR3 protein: CASSRDRDPGELFF. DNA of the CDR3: TGTGCCAGCAGCCGGGACAGGGACCCCGGGGAGCTGTTTTTT.

CDR3: CASSLAGGGNTEAFF. CDR3 coding DNA: TGTGCCAGCAGCTTAGCGGGCGGGGGGAACACTGAAGCTTTCTTT. V gene TRBV7-8 combines with J gene TRBJ1-1, with a weak D call TRBD1 (5 bases). The CDR3 is 15 residues long. Looked up from germline, CDR1 is SGHVS and CDR2 is FQNEAQ. The V and J ends lost 0 bases and 1 base respectively, with 9 bases between them.

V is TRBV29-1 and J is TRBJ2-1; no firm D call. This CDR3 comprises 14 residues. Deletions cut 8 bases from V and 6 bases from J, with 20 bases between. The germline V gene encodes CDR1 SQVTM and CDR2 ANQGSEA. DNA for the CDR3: TGCAGCTTCCCGACTCAATACGGCCGCAATGAGCAGTTCTTC. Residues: CSFPTQYGRNEQFF.

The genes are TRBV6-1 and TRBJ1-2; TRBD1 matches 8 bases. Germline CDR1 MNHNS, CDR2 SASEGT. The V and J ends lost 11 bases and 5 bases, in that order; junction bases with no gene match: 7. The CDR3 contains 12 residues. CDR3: CASGQGAYGYTF. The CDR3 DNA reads TGTGCCTCCGGCCAGGGGGCTTATGGCTACACCTTC.

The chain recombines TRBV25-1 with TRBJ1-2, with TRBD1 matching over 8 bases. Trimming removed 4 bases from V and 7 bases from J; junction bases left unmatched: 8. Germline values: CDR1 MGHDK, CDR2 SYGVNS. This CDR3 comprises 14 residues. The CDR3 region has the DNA TGTGCCAGCAGTGGTTGGACAGGGACTACTGGCTACACCTTC. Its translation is CASSGWTGTTGYTF.

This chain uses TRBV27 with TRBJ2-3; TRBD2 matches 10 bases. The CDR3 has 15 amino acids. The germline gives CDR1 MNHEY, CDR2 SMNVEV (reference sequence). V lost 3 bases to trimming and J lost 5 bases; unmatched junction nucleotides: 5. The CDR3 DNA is TGTGCCAGCAGTTTTGTAGCGGGAGGTGGAGATACGCAGTATTTT. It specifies CASSFVAGGGDTQYF.